These 15 T cell receptor beta chains originate from one sample sequenced in a study of blood T cells in healthy people across ages. For the second PCR, which ran for about 7 to 11 cycles, a sample-barcoded 5' primer and a J-beta primer mix were used. TCRdb reprocessed the 5' RACE reads via MiXCR and lists one record per CDR3 protein. The data contain some 900,000 distinct CDR3 sequences, 48% of them singletons. The sequenced sample consisted of blood. Receptor source: a man aged 25 to 40 in good health.

This sequence joins TRBV5-5 and TRBJ1-6; D unresolved. Germline lookup yields CDR1 SGHKS and CDR2 YYEKEE (reference sequence). This CDR3 has 15 amino acids. V was cut by 7 bases and J by 8 bases, with 19 bases left in between. The chain's CDR3 is CASGRKGGGDSPLHF. The CDR3 DNA reads TGTGCCAGCGGCCGCAAAGGAGGAGGTGATTCACCCCTCCACTTT.

This clonotype was observed a few times. The CDR3 sequence is CASSVEAGSSYEQYF. For the CDR3, the DNA is TGTGCCAGCAGCGTAGAGGCGGGGAGCTCCTACGAGCAGTACTTC. The rearrangement links TRBV9 to TRBJ2-7, with a possible D match to TRBD2 (6 bases). The CDR3 is 15 residues long. The V and J ends lost 0 bases and 0 bases respectively, with 10 bases between them. CDR1 is SGDLS and CDR2 is YYNGEE in the germline V gene.

This clonotype occurred a few times. This rearrangement joins TRBV20-1 to TRBJ1-5, with a possible D match to TRBD1 (5 bases). Germline CDR1 and CDR2: DFQATT and SNEGSKA (reference sequence). The V end was cut by 1 base, the J end by 5 bases, with 9 bases between. This CDR3 region has 13 residues. The CDR3 sequence: CSARAGIDQPQHF. Written as DNA, the CDR3 is TGCAGTGCTAGAGCAGGGATTGATCAGCCCCAGCATTTT.

In its sample, this clonotype was seen a few times. The V call is TRBV3-1, the J call TRBJ2-7; 8 nucleotides agree with TRBD2. CDR1 and CDR2 from the germline V gene are LGHDT and YNNKEL (reference sequence). The CDR3 sequence is 18 residues long. Trimming cost V 0 bases and J 0 bases; bases outside gene matches: 10. In DNA, the CDR3 is TGTGCCAGCAGCCAAGATGCGCCACTAGCGGCGAGCTCCTACGAGCAGTACTTC. Protein sequence: CASSQDAPLAASSYEQYF.

The chain joins TRBV4-1 to TRBJ2-3, with TRBD1 as a possible D gene (5 bases). The CDR3 is 14 amino acids. Trimming took 1 base from V and 6 from J, leaving 11 bases between them. The germline CDR1 and CDR2 sequences are MGHRA and YSYEKL. Here the CDR3 reads CASSQGTAGDTQYF. In nucleotides, the CDR3 is TGCGCCAGCAGCCAAGGGACCGCAGGGGATACGCAGTATTTT.

This clonotype was seen a few times. The CDR3, as DNA: TGTGCCAGCAGTTATGGGCCTCACAATGAGCAGTTCTTC. Its protein product is CASSYGPHNEQFF. The rearrangement links TRBV6-6 to TRBJ2-1; D unclear. Per germline, CDR1 MNHNY and CDR2 SVGAGI (reference sequence). This CDR3 spans 13 amino acids. Trimming shortened V by 3 bases and J by 5 bases, and 8 bases separated the two germline ends.

V gene TRBV18 combines with J gene TRBJ2-7; tentatively, D is TRBD1 (5 bases). The V gene lost 5 bases and the J gene lost 3 bases, with 11 bases spanning the gap. The CDR3 runs 13 residues. From germline, CDR1 is KGHSH and CDR2 LQKENI. CDR3 loop: CASSDSSLYEQYF. DNA for the CDR3: TGTGCCAGCTCAGACAGCAGCCTCTACGAGCAGTACTTC.

This chain connects TRBV12-3 or TRBV12-4 to TRBJ2-1; weak D call: TRBD2 (6 bases). Trimming removed 6 bases from V and 5 bases from J, with 17 bases in between. This CDR3 region has 15 residues. For the CDR3, the DNA is TGTGCCAGCAGGGACTATCGGGGGAGAAACAATGAGCAGTTCTTC. Its translation: CASRDYRGRNNEQFF.

The V call is TRBV4-1, the J call TRBJ2-2; 7 nucleotides agree with TRBD1. This CDR3 region has 16 residues. Germline lookup yields CDR1 MGHRA and CDR2 YSYEKL. The V and J ends lost 7 bases and 0 bases, in that order; junction bases with no gene match: 8. The CDR3 reads CASTTGQITNTGELFF. In DNA, the CDR3 is TGCGCCAGCACCACGGGACAGATAACGAACACCGGGGAGCTGTTTTTT.

The CDR3 is CASSRLAVSLAKNIQYF. In nucleotides, the CDR3 is TGTGCCAGCAGTCGTCTAGCGGTGAGCCTAGCCAAAAACATTCAGTACTTC. The rearrangement joins TRBV12-3 or TRBV12-4 to TRBJ2-4, with 7 nucleotides matching TRBD2. The V and J ends lost 5 bases and 0 bases, in that order; junction bases with no gene match: 10. The CDR3 has 17 amino acids.

This clonotype was seen just once. The rearrangement uses TRBV7-2 and TRBJ2-3, with D perhaps TRBD2 (6 bases). The CDR3 has 16 amino acids. The germline V and J ends were trimmed by 8 bases and 3 bases, with 21 bases remaining between them. CDR1 and CDR2 (germline): SGHTA, FQGNSA. CDR3 sequence reads: CASFRDPGRGTDTQYF. Here the CDR3 DNA reads TGTGCCAGCTTCAGAGATCCGGGACGGGGGACAGATACGCAGTATTTT.

The CDR3 DNA is TGTGCCAGCAGTGAATTGGGACAGGGGCGTTCTTCAGATACGCAGTATTTT. As protein: CASSELGQGRSSDTQYF. The chain combines TRBV6-4 with TRBJ2-3; 10 positions agree with TRBD1. V shed 3 bases, J shed 4 bases, and the junction held 10 bases outside the gene matches. The length of the CDR3 is 17 residues. Germline CDR1 is MRHNA and CDR2 is SNTAGT.

This clonotype has more than one count but fewer than ten. The chain employs TRBV6-8 and TRBJ2-6, with TRBD1 identical over 7 bases. The CDR3 runs 16 residues. The junction had 1 base not matched to a gene; V was cut back by 2 bases and J by 0 bases. CDR1 MNHGY and CDR2 SAAAGT come from the germline V gene. The CDR3 reads CASSYRDSSGANVLTF. The CDR3 nucleotides read TGTGCCAGCAGTTACCGGGACAGCTCTGGGGCCAACGTCCTGACTTTC.

The CDR3 DNA sequence: TGTGCCAGCACCCCTACGGGGAGGGATACGCAGTATTTT. This codes for CASTPTGRDTQYF. V and J are TRBV12-3 or TRBV12-4 and TRBJ2-3, with a possible D match to TRBD2 (6 bases). The CDR3 runs 13 residues. The V end was cut by 7 bases, the J end by 6 bases, with 14 bases between.

The chain combines TRBV7-9 with TRBJ1-1; D might be TRBD1 (5 bases). Trimming removed 3 bases from V and 4 bases from J, with 9 bases in between. The germline V gene has CDR1 SEHNR and CDR2 FQNEAQ (reference sequence). The CDR3 totals 13 residues. The CDR3 region is CASSFGGTTEAFF. In DNA form, the CDR3 reads TGTGCCAGCAGCTTCGGGGGGACCACTGAAGCTTTCTTT. Supplemented by reference TRBV7-9 and TRBJ1-1, the full variable domain reads DTGVSQNPRHKITKRGQNVTFRCDPISEHNRLYWYRQTLGQGPEFLTYFQNEAQLEKSRLLSDRFSAERPKGSFSTLEIQRTEQGDSAMYLCASSFGGTTEAFFGQGTRLTVV.